This entry lists 26 T cell receptor beta chains sequenced from one sample in a study of T cell repertoires in cytomegalovirus infection. TCRdb re-called the reads with MiXCR, one entry per CDR3 protein. Here the sample spans hundreds of thousands of distinct CDR3 sequences, approximately 32% being singletons. These receptors have no identified antigens. The source was cultured CD8+ T cells from PBMCs, collected from culture after CMV antigen stimulation. The receptors shown here come from a human donor in good health (CMV status not recorded). Some clones in this sample may be carry-over from other donors' samples.

This clonotype was seen more than once but under ten times. The chain joins TRBV29-1 to TRBJ2-7; a weak D match, TRBD2 (6 bases). CDR3 size: 10 residues. Germline V gene data show CDR1 as SQVTM and CDR2 as ANQGSEA. Trimming cost V 7 bases and J 7 bases, with 11 bases left between them. CDR3 protein: CSAIGGEQYF. In DNA, the CDR3 is TGCAGCGCCATTGGGGGGGAGCAGTACTTC.

The V and J genes are TRBV6-2 or TRBV6-3 and TRBJ2-1; D may be TRBD1 (7 bases). Deletions cut 7 bases from V and 9 bases from J, with 16 bases between. The CDR3 is made up of 13 amino acids. Germline V gene lookup returns CDR1 MNHEY and CDR2 SVGEGT. CDR3 sequence reads: CASNLAGGPEQFF. Here the CDR3 DNA reads TGTGCCAGCAATCTCGCAGGGGGGCCTGAGCAGTTCTTC.

The V call is TRBV20-1, the J call TRBJ2-1, with 7 bases lining up with TRBD2. J was trimmed by 2 bases and V by 7 bases; bases with no gene match: 8. Germline loops: CDR1 DFQATT, CDR2 SNEGSKA (reference sequence). The CDR3 loop spans 14 amino acids. The CDR3 DNA reads TGCAGTGTCGGAGCGGGGATACCCTACAATGAGCAGTTCTTC. As protein: CSVGAGIPYNEQFF.

This clonotype has just a few counts. This chain's CDR3 is CASSFAGGQPFEAFF. In DNA form, the CDR3 reads TGTGCCAGCAGTTTCGCTGGGGGGCAGCCCTTCGAGGCTTTCTTT. The chain has TRBV27 and TRBJ1-1; TRBD1 is a possible D gene (6 bases). Germline lookup yields CDR1 MNHEY and CDR2 SMNVEV (reference sequence). This CDR3 region has 15 residues. V was cut by 3 bases and J by 11 bases, with 22 bases left in between.

This sequence joins TRBV6-1 and TRBJ2-1, with D unresolved. The CDR3 is 13 amino acids. V was trimmed by 7 bases and J by 3 bases, leaving 10 bases between them. Germline V gives CDR1 MNHNS, CDR2 SASEGT. CDR3 nucleotides: TGTGCCAGCAACGAGGTTTTCTACAATGAGCAGTTCTTC. Protein: CASNEVFYNEQFF.

The CDR3 DNA is TGTGCCAGCATCTCACACCCGGGGAGCCGAGGGAATGAGCAGTTCTTC. Its protein product is CASISHPGSRGNEQFF. This chain links TRBV6-1 with TRBJ2-1; D might be TRBD2 (5 bases). Germline V gene data show CDR1 as MNHNS and CDR2 as SASEGT. This CDR3 is built from 16 residues. Deletions cut 7 bases from V and 7 bases from J, with 23 bases between.

This clonotype was found a few times. The chain couples TRBV7-9 to TRBJ1-5; a possible D gene is TRBD1 (6 bases). CDR1 and CDR2 (germline): SEHNR, FQNEAQ (reference sequence). The CDR3 runs 14 residues. Trimming pared 5 bases from V and 4 bases from J, leaving 12 bases between. The CDR3: CASSITGLNQPQHF. The CDR3 DNA is TGTGCCAGCAGCATTACAGGGTTGAATCAGCCCCAGCATTTT. Based on the CDR3 plus reference TRBV7-9 and TRBJ1-5, the full variable domain is DTGVSQNPRHKITKRGQNVTFRCDPISEHNRLYWYRQTLGQGPEFLTYFQNEAQLEKSRLLSDRFSAERPKGSFSTLEIQRTEQGDSAMYLCASSITGLNQPQHFGDGTRLSIL.

At least ten counts were recorded for this clonotype. This chain links TRBV7-2 with TRBJ1-5; D is unresolved. The V gene's germline CDR1 is SGHTA and CDR2 FQGNSA. This CDR3 region has 17 residues. V lost 1 base and J lost 1, with 14 bases in between. This CDR3 reads CASSLEAWVTSNQPQHF. CDR3 in DNA: TGTGCCAGCAGCTTAGAAGCTTGGGTAACGAGCAATCAGCCCCAGCATTTT.

The chain employs TRBV2 and TRBJ1-2; TRBD1 matches at 7 bases. Germline V gives CDR1 SNHLY, CDR2 FYNNEI. V lost 4 bases and J lost 7; bases outside the gene matches: 6. The CDR3 length is 13 residues. CDR3 residues: CASSGGTVRGYTF. CDR3 DNA: TGTGCCAGCAGTGGTGGGACAGTCCGTGGCTACACCTTC. Complete variable domain (other parts from reference TRBV2 and TRBJ1-2): EPEVTQTPSHQVTQMGQEVILRCVPISNHLYFYWYRQILGQKVEFLVSFYNNEISEKSEIFDDQFSVERPDGSNFTLKIRSTKLEDSAMYFCASSGGTVRGYTFGSGTRLTVV.

The chain uses TRBV24-1 and TRBJ2-1; D is unresolved. The length of the CDR3 is 14 residues. Between the trimmed V and J ends, which lost 5 bases and 7 bases, there was a span of 14 bases. In germline, CDR1 is KGHDR, CDR2 SFDVKD. The CDR3 here is CATSVSGFANEQFF. The CDR3 nucleotides read TGTGCCACCAGTGTAAGTGGCTTTGCAAATGAGCAGTTCTTC.

The chain carries TRBV5-6 and TRBJ2-2; 9 nucleotides match TRBD2. Trimming took 4 bases from V and 4 from J; bases not matched to a gene: 8. The CDR3 length is 16 residues. Looked up from germline, CDR1 is SGHDT and CDR2 is YYEEEE. The DNA for the CDR3 is TGTGCCAGCAGCCGCTGGCGGGGGGGCCTCACCGGGGAGCTGTTTTTT. It specifies CASSRWRGGLTGELFF. Using reference TRBV5-6 and TRBJ2-2 for the parts outside the CDR3, the full variable domain is DAGVTQSPTHLIKTRGQQVTLRCSPKSGHDTVSWYQQALGQGPQFIFQYYEEEERQRGNFPDRFSGHQFPNYSSELNVNALLLGDSALYLCASSRWRGGLTGELFFGEGSRLTVL.

V gene TRBV2 combines with J gene TRBJ2-1, with TRBD1 identical over 9 bases. Per germline, CDR1 SNHLY and CDR2 FYNNEI. The V segment lost 7 bases and the J segment 3 bases; nucleotides outside the gene matches: 7. This CDR3 is built from 15 residues. This CDR3 reads CASIPGQGIYNEQFF. The DNA for the CDR3 is TGTGCCAGCATTCCGGGACAGGGAATCTACAATGAGCAGTTCTTC.

This clonotype was recorded a few times. At one end, the junction sequence differs from germline, possibly due to a read error. The chain couples TRBV7-9 to TRBJ1-2; a possible D gene is TRBD1 (5 bases). The CDR3 is 13 residues long. Germline-derived CDR1 and CDR2 are SEHNR and FQNEAQ (reference sequence). The CDR3 spells CASSLGDLYGYTF. The CDR3 coding sequence is TGTGCCAGCAGTTTAGGGGACCTCTATGGCTACACCTTC.

Here the CDR3 reads CASSLGGSLGLREQYF. In nucleotides, the CDR3 is TGTGCCAGCAGCTTAGGGGGGTCCTTAGGACTACGCGAGCAGTACTTC. The chain joins TRBV7-6 to TRBJ2-7; possible D gene TRBD2, 6 bases. Germline V gives CDR1 SGHVS, CDR2 FNYEAQ. The CDR3 runs to 16 residues. Trimming cost V 1 base and J 6 bases, with 19 bases left between them.

This clonotype showed up just a few times. V gene TRBV6-5 combines with J gene TRBJ1-5, with TRBD1 identical over 7 bases. The V gene's germline CDR1 is MNHEY and CDR2 SVGAGI. The CDR3 is made up of 14 amino acids. V trimming: 6 bases; J trimming: 6 bases; junction bases outside the gene matches: 8. CDR3 DNA: TGTGCCAGCAGACCTTCGACAGGGTCTCAGCCCCAGCATTTT. Its protein is CASRPSTGSQPQHF.

This sequence joins TRBV19 and TRBJ1-2; D call uncertain. Germline CDR1 is LNHDA and CDR2 is SQIVND (reference sequence). The CDR3 sequence is 16 residues long. Trimming took off 6 bases at V and 8 bases at J, with 25 bases between the two ends. In nucleotides, the CDR3 is TGTGCCAGTAGCCTGCGGGCGGGGAGAGCCTCCGAGGGCTACACCTTC. It specifies CASSLRAGRASEGYTF.

The chain carries TRBV24-1 and TRBJ2-6; no definite D call. The CDR3 consists of 19 residues. Germline CDR1 is KGHDR and CDR2 is SFDVKD. V shed 4 bases and J shed 1 base, with 19 bases lying between them. This CDR3 is CATSEATGQRSSGANVLTF. The CDR3 coding sequence is TGTGCCACCAGTGAGGCTACCGGGCAGCGCTCTTCTGGGGCCAACGTCCTGACTTTC.

The rearrangement joins TRBV4-2 to TRBJ1-1, with D unclear. The CDR3 length is 13 residues. CDR1 and CDR2 (germline): LGHNA, YNFKEQ. Trimming cost V 9 bases and J 0 bases, with 11 bases left between them. The CDR3 region is CASTQALNTEAFF. The CDR3, as DNA: TGTGCCAGTACCCAGGCTCTGAACACTGAAGCTTTCTTT.

The CDR3 DNA follows: TGTGCCAGCAGTCTGCGGACTAGCGGAGGTTACGAGCAGTACTTC. This encodes CASSLRTSGGYEQYF. The V gene is TRBV5-5, the J gene TRBJ2-7; 10 bases fit TRBD2. The CDR3 is 15 amino acids. Germline V CDR1 and CDR2: SGHKS, YYEKEE (reference sequence). With V trimmed by 5 bases and J by 4 bases, 9 bases remained unmatched.

This clonotype came up a few times. V gene TRBV15 combines with J gene TRBJ2-1; D gene uncertain. CDR1 and CDR2 from the germline V gene are LNHNV and YYDKDF (reference sequence). CDR3 length: 13 amino acids. Here the CDR3 reads CGSSYSSYNEQFF. The CDR3 region has the DNA TGTGGGAGTAGTTACAGCTCCTACAATGAGCAGTTCTTC.

The chain links TRBV4-3 to TRBJ1-2; D uncertain. V was shortened by 0 bases and J by 3 bases, with 17 bases between the two germline ends. The germline gives CDR1 LGHNA, CDR2 YSLEER. The CDR3 totals 17 residues. For the CDR3, the DNA is TGCGCCAGCAGCCAAGAGGTGGGAGTTTTCCTAGACTATGGCTACACCTTC. Amino acids: CASSQEVGVFLDYGYTF.

V usage is TRBV4-1 and J usage is TRBJ2-1, with 9 bases lining up with TRBD1. The trim removed 4 bases at V and 7 bases at J, leaving 5 bases unmatched. This CDR3 has 14 amino acids. Germline CDR1 reads MGHRA; CDR2 reads YSYEKL. CDR3 nucleotide sequence: TGCGCCAGCAGCCCGACAGGGGGTTTTAATGAGCAGTTCTTC. This encodes CASSPTGGFNEQFF.

The chain couples TRBV20-1 to TRBJ1-2, with a possible D match to TRBD1 (5 bases). Trimming removed 5 bases at V and 3 bases at J, with 13 bases between. Looked up from germline, CDR1 is DFQATT and CDR2 is SNEGSKA (reference sequence). The CDR3 consists of 13 residues. The CDR3, as DNA: TGCAGTGCTCCGGGACCCTCATACTATGGCTACACCTTC. It encodes CSAPGPSYYGYTF.

This clonotype was observed a few times. The chain uses TRBV11-1 and TRBJ1-1, with a weak D call TRBD1 (5 bases). Trimming shortened V by 3 bases and J by 4 bases, and 12 bases separated the two germline ends. Germline V CDR1 and CDR2: SGHAT, FQDESV (reference sequence). This CDR3 contains 14 residues. The CDR3 bases are TGTGCCAGCAGCTTGGGGGTGGGACTCACTGAAGCTTTCTTT. It codes for CASSLGVGLTEAFF.

This clonotype occurred a few times. This CDR3 is CAIRNRGRTEAFF. The CDR3 DNA sequence: TGTGCCATTCGGAACAGGGGTAGGACTGAAGCTTTCTTT. V usage is TRBV12-3 or TRBV12-4 and J usage is TRBJ1-1; 7 bases map to TRBD1. The CDR3 has 13 residues. V shed 10 bases, J shed 5 bases, and the junction held 10 bases outside the gene matches.

This clonotype was seen a handful of times. The chain couples TRBV20-1 to TRBJ2-2; 10 bases agree with TRBD2. The germline CDR1 and CDR2 sequences are DFQATT and SNEGSKA (reference sequence). V dropped 3 bases and J dropped 6; count of bases not matched to a gene: 4. The CDR3 length is 14 residues. The CDR3 sequence is CSARKRGGAGELFF. The CDR3 nucleotides are TGCAGTGCTAGGAAGCGGGGGGGCGCCGGGGAGCTGTTTTTT.